This T cell receptor beta chain was sequenced for a study of OX40 agonist ivuxolimab in advanced cancers. Overall study results and limits: In general, CD8+ T cells held more expanded clones than CD4+ did, on average.

This clone has a handful of counts. Its target is not known. The protocol was immunoSEQ multiplex PCR, while the TCRdb copy is restricted to in-frame clones and leaves out a portion. Seen here are 70,000 to 90,000 clones, about 86% observed once, and the top ten hold roughly 8%. The sequences come from CD4+ or CD8+ T cells sorted from blood, collected in a trial of the OX40 agonist ivuxolimab. This sequence was found in an adult with an advanced solid tumor such as melanoma, head and neck, liver or kidney cancer.

CDR3 DNA sequence: TGTGCCAGCAGTAGAACGGGAGCCCTCCAAGAGACCCAGTACTTC. Residues: CASSRTGALQETQYF. This chain uses TRBV6-4 with TRBJ2-5, with D possibly being TRBD2 (6 bases). V dropped 5 bases and J dropped 1 base, with 14 bases sitting between them. Germline values: CDR1 MRHNA, CDR2 SNTAGT. CDR3 length: 15 residues.